A single sample is the source of the 5 T cell receptor beta chains below, sequenced in a study of blood T cell repertoires in COVID-19. This table comes from immunoSEQ multiplex PCR, and its TCRdb copy is limited to in-frame clones, with some not included. This table holds tens of thousands of clones, about 85% found once. The sample taken for sequencing was peripheral blood. The receptors were gathered from a man older than 75 with acute or convalescent COVID-19.

With respect to this clone: Other DNA sequences in the sample encode the same CDR3. This rearrangement joins TRBV28 to TRBJ1-2, with a tentative D call TRBD1 (6 bases). Germline CDR1 reads MDHEN; CDR2 reads SYDVKM. This CDR3 is built from 11 residues. Trimming left V 5 bases short and J 5 bases short, with 6 bases between. The CDR3 bases are TGTGCCAGCAGTACAGGGTATGGCTACACCTTC. It is translated as CASSTGYGYTF.

The chain carries TRBV10-1 and TRBJ2-1; 8 nucleotides agree with TRBD2. Germline V lookup: CDR1 WNHNN, CDR2 SYGVQD (reference sequence). CDR3 length: 15 amino acids. V gave up 6 bases and J gave up 9 bases; unmatched junction bases: 13. The CDR3 loop reads CASSDLREGRGEQFF. The CDR3 DNA is TGCGCCAGCAGCGACCTCCGGGAGGGCCGGGGTGAGCAGTTCTTC.

This chain links TRBV9 with TRBJ2-2; possibly TRBD1 for D (7 bases). Germline V gene sequence: CDR1 SGDLS, CDR2 YYNGEE. Trimming removed 2 bases from V and 0 bases from J, with 11 bases in between. The CDR3 contains 16 residues. This chain's CDR3 is CASSVGGQTNTGELFF. In nucleotides, the CDR3 is TGTGCCAGCAGCGTCGGGGGACAGACGAACACCGGGGAGCTGTTTTTT.

By sample fraction, this clone is medium-sized (0.01 to 0.1%). The gene calls are TRBV4-1 and TRBJ2-7; 10 bases fit TRBD1. The CDR3 consists of 14 residues. V lost 0 bases to trimming and J lost 8 bases; unmatched junction nucleotides: 4. The germline CDR1 and CDR2 sequences are MGHRA and YSYEKL. The CDR3: CASSQDGDRGQQYF. CDR3 DNA: TGCGCCAGCAGCCAAGATGGGGACAGGGGCCAGCAGTACTTC.

The gene calls are TRBV6-4 and TRBJ1-4; TRBD1 matches 9 bases. Germline CDR1 is MRHNA and CDR2 is SNTAGT. Germline trimming cut 2 bases from V and 8 bases from J; bases unmatched to any gene: 9. The CDR3 is made up of 16 amino acids. Here the CDR3 reads CASSDTGGLEEEKLFF. In nucleotides, the CDR3 is TGTGCCAGCAGTGACACAGGGGGCCTGGAGGAAGAAAAACTGTTTTTT.